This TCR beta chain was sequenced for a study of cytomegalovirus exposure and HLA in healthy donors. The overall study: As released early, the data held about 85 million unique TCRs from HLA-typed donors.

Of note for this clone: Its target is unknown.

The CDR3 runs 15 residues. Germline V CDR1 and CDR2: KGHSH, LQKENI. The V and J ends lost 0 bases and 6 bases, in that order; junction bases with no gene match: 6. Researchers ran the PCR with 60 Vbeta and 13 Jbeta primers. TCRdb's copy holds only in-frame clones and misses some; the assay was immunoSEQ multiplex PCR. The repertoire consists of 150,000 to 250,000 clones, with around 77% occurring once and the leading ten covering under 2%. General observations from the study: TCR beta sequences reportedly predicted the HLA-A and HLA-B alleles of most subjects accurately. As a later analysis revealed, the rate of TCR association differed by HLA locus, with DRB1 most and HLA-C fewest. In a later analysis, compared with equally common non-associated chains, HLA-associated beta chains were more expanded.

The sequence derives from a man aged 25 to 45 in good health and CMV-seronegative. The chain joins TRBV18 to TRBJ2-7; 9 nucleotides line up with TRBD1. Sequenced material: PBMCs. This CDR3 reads CASSPPWTGVGEQYF. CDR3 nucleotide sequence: TGTGCCAGCTCACCACCTTGGACAGGGGTCGGCGAGCAGTACTTC.